The table lists the clone carrying this T cell receptor (beta chain) with a count of one. This entry belongs to a study of long-term antiretroviral therapy in people with HIV. A v3.0 immunoSEQ assay was performed at survey level. TCRdb's table, derived via immunoSEQ multiplex PCR, lists solely in-frame clones and lacks some. The sample lists around 23,000 clones; under 85% were seen once. The V gene lost 2 bases and the J gene lost 3 bases, with 11 bases spanning the gap. Germline values: CDR1 MDHEN, CDR2 SYDVKM. The CDR3 contains 14 residues. This rearrangement joins TRBV28 to TRBJ2-7, with D tentatively TRBD1 (5 bases). This sequence originates from a man aged 35 to 55 with HIV. The starting material was unsorted PBMCs, obtained 0.5 years before starting antiretroviral therapy. Here the CDR3 DNA reads TGTGCCAGCAGTTTAGCAGGGTCACTCTACGAGCAGTACTTC. Residues: CASSLAGSLYEQYF.